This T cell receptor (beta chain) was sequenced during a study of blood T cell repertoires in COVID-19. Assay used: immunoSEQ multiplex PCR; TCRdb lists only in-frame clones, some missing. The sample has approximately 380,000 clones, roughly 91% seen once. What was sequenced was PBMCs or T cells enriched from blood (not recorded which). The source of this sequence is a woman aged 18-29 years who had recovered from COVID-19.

The CDR3, as DNA: TGCGCCAGCAGCTCTGTACGGTTAACCGGGACTTTCTACAATGAGCAGTTCTTC. Amino acid sequence: CASSSVRLTGTFYNEQFF. The chain is built from TRBV4-1 and TRBJ2-1; the D gene is possibly TRBD2 (6 bases). CDR1 is MGHRA, CDR2 YSYEKL, per germline. Between the trimmed V and J ends, which lost 5 bases and 3 bases, there was a span of 23 bases. The CDR3 runs to 18 residues.